These 19 T cell receptor beta chains share one sample of origin, sequenced in a study of long-term antiretroviral therapy in people with HIV. Samples were assayed with immunoSEQ v3.0 at survey level. The assay was immunoSEQ multiplex PCR, and TCRdb's table has in-frame clones only and misses some. The profile shows about 39,000 clones, approximately 89% of them singletons. The sample here was unsorted PBMCs, taken 3.1 years after starting antiretroviral therapy. All receptors derive from a woman between 50 and 59 years old with HIV.

The rearrangement joins TRBV19 to TRBJ2-6; perhaps TRBD1 as D (6 bases). The V and J ends lost 6 bases and 0 bases respectively, with 18 bases between them. The CDR3 is 18 residues long. Germline values: CDR1 LNHDA, CDR2 SQIVND (reference sequence). DNA of the CDR3: TGTGCCAGTAGAGTATTGGGGGCAGGGAGCTCTGGGGCCAACGTCCTGACTTTC. As protein: CASRVLGAGSSGANVLTF.

This chain links TRBV5-8 with TRBJ1-5, with unresolved D. CDR1 and CDR2 (germline): SGHTS, YDEGEE. Trimming stripped 3 bases from V and 2 bases from J, with 9 bases between. CDR3 length: 14 amino acids. Written as DNA, the CDR3 is TGTGCCAGCAGCTCGGACGTAGGCAATCAGCCCCAGCATTTT. Its translation: CASSSDVGNQPQHF.

The rearrangement links TRBV7-9 to TRBJ2-3; 9 nucleotides match TRBD2. The V gene's germline CDR1 is SEHNR and CDR2 FQNEAQ (reference sequence). Losses at the gene ends were 8 bases for V and 6 bases for J; bases not matched to a gene: 0. CDR3 size: 11 residues. The DNA for the CDR3 is TGTGCCAGCGGACTAGCGGATACGCAGTATTTT. Its protein product is CASGLADTQYF. The variable domain in full, with the rest retrieved from reference TRBV7-9 and TRBJ2-3, is DTGVSQNPRHKITKRGQNVTFRCDPISEHNRLYWYRQTLGQGPEFLTYFQNEAQLEKSRLLSDRFSAERPKGSFSTLEIQRTEQGDSAMYLCASGLADTQYFGPGTRLTVL.

This clone was detected only a few times. This chain connects TRBV9 to TRBJ1-1; possibly TRBD1 for D (6 bases). V lost 4 bases, J lost 7 bases, and 20 bases lay in between. Germline values: CDR1 SGDLS, CDR2 YYNGEE. The CDR3 consists of 15 residues. The CDR3 sequence is CASSYTDVAGDEAFF. In DNA form, the CDR3 reads TGTGCCAGCAGCTACACCGATGTCGCAGGGGATGAAGCTTTCTTT.

This chain uses TRBV15 with TRBJ2-1; D is possibly TRBD1 or TRBD2 (5 bases each). The V and J ends lost 3 bases and 5 bases respectively, with 8 bases between them. The CDR3 loop spans 13 amino acids. Looked up from germline, CDR1 is LNHNV and CDR2 is YYDKDF (reference sequence). CDR3 sequence reads: CATSRGTDNEQFF. The CDR3 bases are TGTGCCACCAGCAGGGGGACGGACAATGAGCAGTTCTTC.

The V and J genes are TRBV10-1 and TRBJ2-7, with no clear D. Germline V gives CDR1 WNHNN, CDR2 SYGVQD (reference sequence). The CDR3 is 13 residues long. V shed 2 bases and J shed 10 bases, with 15 bases lying between them. The CDR3 nucleotides read TGCGCCAGCAGTGAGGCGGCTACTGGGTATCAGTACTTC. Its translation: CASSEAATGYQYF.

This chain links TRBV10-1 with TRBJ1-6; a possible D gene is TRBD1 (5 bases). The germline CDR1 and CDR2 sequences are WNHNN and SYGVQD (reference sequence). The CDR3 consists of 13 residues. V lost 6 bases to trimming and J lost 13 bases, with 16 bases between them. CDR3 coding DNA: TGCGCCAGCAGGAGGAACCAGGGATCGCCCCTCCACTTT. This sequence encodes CASRRNQGSPLHF.

The chain links TRBV5-4 to TRBJ2-1, with D maybe TRBD1 (6 bases). The CDR3 runs to 15 residues. Germline CDR1 and CDR2: SGHNT and YYREEE (reference sequence). Trimming pared 1 base from V and 8 bases from J, leaving 16 bases between. CDR3 loop: CASSLYVARGHEQFF. In DNA form, the CDR3 reads TGTGCCAGCAGCTTGTATGTGGCCAGGGGTCATGAGCAGTTCTTC.

The rearrangement joins TRBV2 to TRBJ2-7; D gene ambiguous. The length of the CDR3 is 12 residues. The V end lost 7 bases, the J end lost 2 bases, and 9 bases lay between the germline ends. Germline assignment: CDR1 SNHLY and CDR2 FYNNEI. The CDR3 reads CASTWGTYEQYF. The CDR3 DNA reads as TGTGCCAGCACTTGGGGTACCTACGAGCAGTACTTC.

The chain recombines TRBV7-9 with TRBJ2-3; 10 positions match TRBD2. There are 16 residues in the CDR3. Per germline, CDR1 SEHNR and CDR2 FQNEAQ (reference sequence). V lost 0 bases to trimming and J lost 3 bases; unmatched junction nucleotides: 3. The CDR3: CASSLATSGATDTQYF. As DNA, the CDR3 is TGTGCCAGCAGCTTAGCCACTAGCGGGGCAACAGATACGCAGTATTTT. The full variable domain, in which reference TRBV7-9 and TRBJ2-3 provide the parts outside the CDR3, is DTGVSQNPRHKITKRGQNVTFRCDPISEHNRLYWYRQTLGQGPEFLTYFQNEAQLEKSRLLSDRFSAERPKGSFSTLEIQRTEQGDSAMYLCASSLATSGATDTQYFGPGTRLTVL.

The V call is TRBV5-1, the J call TRBJ1-6; perhaps TRBD1 as D (5 bases). V lost 0 bases, J lost 4 bases, and 11 bases lay in between. The germline V gene encodes CDR1 SGHRS and CDR2 YFSETQ. The CDR3 spans 16 residues. CDR3 nucleotide sequence: TGCGCCAGCAGCTTGGGCCCCAGGGCGTATAATTCACCCCTCCACTTT. Encoded protein: CASSLGPRAYNSPLHF.

The chain has TRBV5-1 and TRBJ2-5; TRBD1 matches 7 bases. V shed 2 bases, J shed 6 bases, and the junction held 7 bases outside the gene matches. CDR3 length equals 14 residues. Germline assignment: CDR1 SGHRS and CDR2 YFSETQ. The CDR3 is CASSFETGEKTQYF. The CDR3 DNA reads TGCGCCAGCAGCTTCGAAACAGGGGAAAAGACCCAGTACTTC.

The V and J genes are TRBV11-3 and TRBJ2-3; D perhaps matches TRBD2 (6 bases). The V end was cut by 4 bases, the J end by 6 bases, with 14 bases between. This CDR3 region has 14 residues. CDR1 is SGHNT and CDR2 is YENEEA in the germline V gene. The CDR3 spells CASSSRRGADTQYF. Written as DNA, the CDR3 is TGTGCCAGCAGCTCCAGGAGGGGTGCGGATACGCAGTATTTT.

The chain combines TRBV5-1 with TRBJ1-1; no clear D gene. Germline V gene data show CDR1 as SGHRS and CDR2 as YFSETQ. The CDR3 has 14 amino acids. V lost 1 base, J lost 0 bases, and 7 bases lay in between. The CDR3 loop is CASSLLGLNTEAFF. CDR3 nucleotide sequence: TGCGCCAGCAGCTTGCTCGGGTTGAACACTGAAGCTTTCTTT.

This rearrangement joins TRBV30 to TRBJ2-5; D is uncertain. This CDR3 region has 16 residues. The germline CDR1 and CDR2 sequences are GTSNPN and SVGIG (reference sequence). Trimming took off 2 bases at V and 2 bases at J, with 18 bases between the two ends. The CDR3 protein is CAWSPFLLTGQETQYF. DNA of the CDR3: TGTGCCTGGAGTCCCTTTTTACTGACGGGTCAAGAGACCCAGTACTTC.

The V gene is TRBV6-1, the J gene TRBJ2-5, with TRBD1 identical over 7 bases. Germline-derived CDR1 and CDR2 are MNHNS and SASEGT. The V and J ends lost 6 bases and 0 bases, in that order; junction bases with no gene match: 4. CDR3 length: 14 residues. This chain's CDR3 is CASRRQGYQETQYF. CDR3 DNA: TGTGCCAGCAGAAGACAGGGCTACCAAGAGACCCAGTACTTC.

The V and J genes are TRBV29-1 and TRBJ2-7; D might be TRBD1 (6 bases). The V end lost 4 bases, the J end lost 5 bases, and 9 bases lay between the germline ends. Germline CDR1 SQVTM, CDR2 ANQGSEA. The CDR3 sequence is 11 residues long. The CDR3 coding sequence is TGCAGCGTTGGAGGGGGTAACGAGCAGTACTTC. It translates to CSVGGGNEQYF.

This sequence joins TRBV7-6 and TRBJ1-5, with D possibly being TRBD1 (5 bases). Between the trimmed V and J ends, which lost 5 bases and 2 bases, there was a span of 13 bases. There are 15 residues in the CDR3. Germline V gives CDR1 SGHVS, CDR2 FNYEAQ. This CDR3 reads CASSPGGVGNQPQHF. In DNA, the CDR3 is TGTGCCAGCAGCCCTGGGGGGGTAGGCAATCAGCCCCAGCATTTT. The full variable domain, with the rest looked up from reference TRBV7-6 and TRBJ1-5, is GAGVSQSPRYKVTKRGQDVALRCDPISGHVSLYWYRQALGQGPEFLTYFNYEAQQDKSGLPNDRFSAERPEGSISTLTIQRTEQRDSAMYRCASSPGGVGNQPQHFGDGTRLSIL.

In this sample, this clone turned up once. J is TRBJ2-3 and V is TRBV10-1, with D perhaps matching TRBD2 (6 bases). Trimming took 5 bases from V and 2 from J, leaving 8 bases between them. Germline V gene sequence: CDR1 WNHNN, CDR2 SYGVQD (reference sequence). The length of the CDR3 is 13 residues. In DNA, the CDR3 is TGCGCCAGCAGTAAGGACTACACAGATACGCAGTATTTT. Translation: CASSKDYTDTQYF.